The present T cell receptor (beta chain) was sequenced within a study of identifying expanded T cells in peripheral blood (dated by TCRdb to the late 2010s). Background for the entire study: Separate aliquots of the same genomic DNA pool were sequenced to produce technical replicates, and four replicates were compared in pairs. What the authors observed across the whole study: Across all healthy donors, variance in clone template counts between roughly two-week samples was found to increase significantly with total template count. Approximately 1.2 differentially abundant clones were flagged by the binomial model between technical replicates, whereas about 16 and 20 were flagged over approximately two weeks and four weeks, respectively. Across all healthy-donor time intervals, the beta-binomial model significantly cut both the number of clones called differentially abundant and the false-positive rate. The authors expected biological variance in healthy repertoires might increase further over much longer intervals such as months to years.

The CDR3 holds 14 amino acids from the cysteine to the phenylalanine. Here the CDR3 DNA is all that survives: 42 bases in frame from base 1. V is reduced by 0 bases and J by 3 bases, leaving a spacing of 11 bases between them. The CDR1 and CDR2 encoded by the germline V gene (reference sequence) are GTSNPN and SVGIG. The immunoSEQ Assay, which relies on bias-controlled multiplex PCR amplification of genomic DNA, was used to profile TCRbeta CDR3 regions. In the original analysis: The absolute abundance of each unique TCRbeta CDR3 region was quantified after sequences were collapsed and filtered. Differential abundance was assessed using a binomial (Fisher-equivalent) model and a beta-binomial model in which time-dependent variance fitted from healthy donors was added. Clones with fewer than 5 combined templates were removed, and differential abundance was called for clones with a Benjamini-Hochberg FDR below 0.01. Using the form v = (b*log(k)+a)^2, the beta-binomial variance was modeled as a function of the total template count across the two samples. The immuneACCESS repertoire file appears here via TCRdb, limited to in-frame rearrangements. These files lack a portion of the clones; in checked studies, under half of the deficit traces to unresolved V genes, and the cause of the others is not known. From that table come the V and J calls and clone size; the DNA was used to work out D and trimming. Present in this sample are 84,000 or so clones, roughly 90% of which were seen just once. Approximately 7% of the sample is taken by the ten largest.

Points on this clone: There is no known antigen for this receptor. Base qualities were left out, and no much larger clone turns up one base away.

No immune events, such as infections, were documented for the healthy donors during the collection period. Time-dependent variance in a beta-binomial model of T-cell clone differential abundance was calibrated using healthy-donor blood repertoires as a training cohort. There were roughly 10 healthy donors in the training cohort, of whom 3 were female and 7 were male. On average the donors were 43 years old, and their ages spanned about 29 to 65 years. Obtained from a commercial supplier, whole blood was collected from each healthy donor at three time points set around 14 days apart. Genomic DNA was extracted from unsorted whole blood for immunosequencing.

This sequence was found in a person aged 18 to 70 in good health. The sample was blood. The rearrangement joined TRBV30 to TRBJ1-1; no D gene can be assigned with confidence. This receptor carries the CDR3 CAWSVTGFDTEAFF. The base sequence is TGTGCCTGGAGTGTTACCGGGTTTGACACTGAAGCTTTCTTT.